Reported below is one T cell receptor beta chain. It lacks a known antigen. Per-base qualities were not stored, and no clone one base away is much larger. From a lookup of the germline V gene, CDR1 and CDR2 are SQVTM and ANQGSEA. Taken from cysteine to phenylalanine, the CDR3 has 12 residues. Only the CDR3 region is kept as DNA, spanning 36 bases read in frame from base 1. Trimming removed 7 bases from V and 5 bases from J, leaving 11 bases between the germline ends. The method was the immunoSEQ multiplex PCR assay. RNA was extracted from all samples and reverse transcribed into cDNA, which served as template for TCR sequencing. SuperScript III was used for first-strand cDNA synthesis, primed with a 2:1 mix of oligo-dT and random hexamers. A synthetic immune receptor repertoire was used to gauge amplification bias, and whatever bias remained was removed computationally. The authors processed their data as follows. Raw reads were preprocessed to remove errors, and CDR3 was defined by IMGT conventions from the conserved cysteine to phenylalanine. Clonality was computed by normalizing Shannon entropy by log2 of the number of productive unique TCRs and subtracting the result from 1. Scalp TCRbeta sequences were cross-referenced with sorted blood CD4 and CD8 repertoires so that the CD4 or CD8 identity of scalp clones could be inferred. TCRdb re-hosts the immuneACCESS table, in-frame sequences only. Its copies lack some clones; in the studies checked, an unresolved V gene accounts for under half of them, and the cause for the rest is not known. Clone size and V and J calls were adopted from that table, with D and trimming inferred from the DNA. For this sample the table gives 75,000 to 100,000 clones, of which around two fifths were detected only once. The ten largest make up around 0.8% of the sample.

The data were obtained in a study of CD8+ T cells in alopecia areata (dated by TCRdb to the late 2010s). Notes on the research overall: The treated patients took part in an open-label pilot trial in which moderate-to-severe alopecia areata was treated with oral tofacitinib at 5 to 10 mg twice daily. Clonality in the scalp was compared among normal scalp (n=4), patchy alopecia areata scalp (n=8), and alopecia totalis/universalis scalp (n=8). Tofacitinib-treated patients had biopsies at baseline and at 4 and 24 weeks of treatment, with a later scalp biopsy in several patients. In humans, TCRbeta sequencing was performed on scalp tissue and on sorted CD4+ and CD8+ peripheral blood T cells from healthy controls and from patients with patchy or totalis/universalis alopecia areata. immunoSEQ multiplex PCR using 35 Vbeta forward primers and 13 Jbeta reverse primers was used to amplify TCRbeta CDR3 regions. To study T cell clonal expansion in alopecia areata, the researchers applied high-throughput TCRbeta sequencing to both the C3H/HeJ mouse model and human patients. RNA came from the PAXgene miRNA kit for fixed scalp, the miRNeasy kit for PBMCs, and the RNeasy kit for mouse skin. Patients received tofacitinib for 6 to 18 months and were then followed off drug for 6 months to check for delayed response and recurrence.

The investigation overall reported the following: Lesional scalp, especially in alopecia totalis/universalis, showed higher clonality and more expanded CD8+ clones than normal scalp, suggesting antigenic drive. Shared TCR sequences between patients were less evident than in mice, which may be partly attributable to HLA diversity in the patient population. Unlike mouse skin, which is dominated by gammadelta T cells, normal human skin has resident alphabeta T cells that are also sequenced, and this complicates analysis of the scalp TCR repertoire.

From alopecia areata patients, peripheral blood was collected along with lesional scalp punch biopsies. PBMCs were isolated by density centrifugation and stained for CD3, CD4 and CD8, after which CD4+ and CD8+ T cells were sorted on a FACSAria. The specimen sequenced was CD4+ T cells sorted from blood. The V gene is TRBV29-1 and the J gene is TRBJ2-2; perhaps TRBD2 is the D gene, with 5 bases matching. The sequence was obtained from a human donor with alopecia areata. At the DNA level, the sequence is TGCAGCGGTTTAAGGAGGACCGGGGAGCTGTTTTTT. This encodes CSGLRRTGELFF.